This T cell receptor (beta chain) was sequenced for a study of blood T cell repertoires in COVID-19. Background on the study: COVID-19 samples, acute and convalescent, were from the United States, Italy and Spain.

Per the study methods: Estimation of nucleated cell counts relied on the amplification of reference gene primers. Repertoires were generated with immunoSEQ multiplex PCR, while TCRdb's copy carries only in-frame clones and drops some. Clone size and V and J calls were adopted from that table, with D and trimming inferred from the DNA. Counted here are roughly 200,000 clones, roughly 77% occurring once; the ten biggest clones make up roughly 12%. Sequenced sample: peripheral blood. The TCR originated in an elderly woman with COVID-19, enrolled during active disease.

The CDR3: CASSIVTGLSVPQHF. The CDR3 DNA follows: TGTGCCAGTAGTATAGTTACAGGCTTATCGGTGCCCCAGCATTTT. The chain employs TRBV19 and TRBJ1-5; D possibly corresponds to TRBD1 (5 bases). V lost 1 base to trimming and J lost 9 bases, with 16 bases between them. This CDR3 region has 15 residues. The V gene's germline CDR1 is LNHDA and CDR2 SQIVND (reference sequence).